One sample yielded the 15 T cell receptor beta chains listed below, sequenced in a study of brain T cells in children with intractable seizures. TCRdb keeps only in-frame clones here, not all; method: immunoSEQ multiplex PCR. The sample holds some 41,000 clones, about 93% seen once. The material sequenced was peripheral blood, taken at surgery. These receptors came from a girl under 10 years old with tuberous sclerosis and intractable seizures.

The rearrangement uses TRBV19 and TRBJ1-1; 8 bases fit TRBD1. In germline, CDR1 is LNHDA, CDR2 SQIVND (reference sequence). The CDR3 extends over 15 amino acids. V gave up 6 bases and J gave up 2 bases; unmatched junction bases: 8. The CDR3 DNA is TGTGCCAGTAGCGACAGGGGAATAGGAAACACTGAAGCTTTCTTT. It encodes CASSDRGIGNTEAFF.

The chain uses TRBV7-2 and TRBJ1-2; weak D call: TRBD1 (5 bases). The CDR3 consists of 12 residues. Trimming cost V 3 bases and J 8 bases, with 10 bases left between them. Germline V gene sequence: CDR1 SGHTA, CDR2 FQGNSA. The chain's CDR3 is CASSFPGMGYTF. The CDR3 DNA is TGTGCCAGCAGCTTCCCAGGGATGGGCTACACCTTC.

The chain employs TRBV7-9 and TRBJ1-2; D is possibly TRBD1 (5 bases). The germline V gene has CDR1 SEHNR and CDR2 FQNEAQ (reference sequence). The CDR3 length is 15 residues. Trimming shortened V by 1 base and J by 2 bases, and 11 bases separated the two germline ends. The CDR3 coding sequence is TGTGCCAGCAGCTTAGGTGGCAGGGTGAACTATGGCTACACCTTC. Translated: CASSLGGRVNYGYTF.

Points on this clone: The conserved phenylalanine or tryptophan is not found at the CDR3 terminus, so this likely reflects a read error. The DNA is omitted, as the CDR3 cannot be located on it reliably, and the CDR3 follows TCRdb's listing. The chain carries TRBV5-8 and TRBJ1-1. The CDR3 adds up to 11 amino acids, both ends counted. CDR1 and CDR2 from the germline V gene are SGHTS and YDEGEE. CDR3 region: CASSLAVSLLI.

V usage is TRBV4-1 and J usage is TRBJ2-1, with 10 nucleotides matching TRBD1. After removal of 4 bases from V and 6 bases from J, the junction contained 6 bases not matched to a gene. The CDR3 runs 15 residues. Per germline, CDR1 MGHRA and CDR2 YSYEKL. The CDR3 DNA sequence: TGCGCCAGCAGCCCGATCGGACAGGGGGGCAATGAGCAGTTCTTC. Protein product: CASSPIGQGGNEQFF.

The chain recombines TRBV5-1 with TRBJ2-2, with a weak D call TRBD2 (5 bases). Germline V lookup: CDR1 SGHRS, CDR2 YFSETQ. The length of the CDR3 is 15 residues. Trimming pared 1 base from V and 5 bases from J, leaving 12 bases between. The CDR3 nucleotides are TGCGCCAGCAGCTTGAATGCGAGAGGGACCGGGGAGCTGTTTTTT. Translated, it gives CASSLNARGTGELFF. The complete variable domain, with remaining parts taken from reference TRBV5-1 and TRBJ2-2, reads KAGVTQTPRYLIKTRGQQVTLSCSPISGHRSVSWYQQTPGQGLQFLFEYFSETQRNKGNFPGRFSGRQFSNSRSEMNVSTLELGDSALYLCASSLNARGTGELFFGEGSRLTVL.

This clone was recorded once. The chain is built from TRBV24-1 and TRBJ2-3; 12 nucleotides align to TRBD2. With 5 bases clipped from V and 6 bases from J, the junction kept 14 bases outside the gene matches. The CDR3 contains 18 residues. Per germline, CDR1 KGHDR and CDR2 SFDVKD. This CDR3 is CATSGRGLAGGWSDTQYF. The CDR3 region has the DNA TGTGCCACCAGTGGCCGAGGGCTAGCGGGGGGGTGGTCTGATACGCAGTATTTT.

J is TRBJ1-2 and V is TRBV27; 7 bases are shared with TRBD1. The V gene's germline CDR1 is MNHEY and CDR2 SMNVEV (reference sequence). This CDR3 has 14 amino acids. The V and J ends lost 6 bases and 5 bases, in that order; junction bases with no gene match: 9. CDR3 nucleotides: TGTGCCAGCAGGCTGACAGGGCTGGGATATGGCTACACCTTC. Translated: CASRLTGLGYGYTF.

The rearrangement joins TRBV10-1 to TRBJ2-7; D unclear. Germline assignment: CDR1 WNHNN and CDR2 SYGVQD (reference sequence). The CDR3 is 13 amino acids. The V end was cut by 8 bases, the J end by 6 bases, with 17 bases between. The DNA of the CDR3 is TGCGCCAGCTTGGCCTTCTTCTCAGGCGAGCAGTACTTC. It specifies CASLAFFSGEQYF.

This sequence joins TRBV19 and TRBJ2-2; perhaps TRBD2 as D (7 bases). Trimming stripped 4 bases from V and 1 base from J, with 19 bases between. Germline values: CDR1 LNHDA, CDR2 SQIVND (reference sequence). The CDR3 runs to 18 residues. The CDR3 here is CASSTRQAGALNTGELFF. CDR3 DNA: TGTGCCAGTAGTACACGACAGGCGGGGGCCCTGAACACCGGGGAGCTGTTTTTT.

The chain combines TRBV6-5 with TRBJ1-3; D unclear. Looked up from germline, CDR1 is MNHEY and CDR2 is SVGAGI. CDR3 size: 14 residues. V lost 5 bases and J lost 3, with 11 bases in between. This CDR3 reads CASSNVAGGNTIYF. Written as DNA, the CDR3 is TGTGCCAGCAGTAATGTCGCGGGTGGAAACACCATATATTTT.

The V call is TRBV6-1, the J call TRBJ2-7; 10 nucleotides align to TRBD1. Germline values: CDR1 MNHNS, CDR2 SASEGT. J gave up 2 bases and V 2 bases, and 9 bases lay outside the gene matches. The CDR3 has 17 amino acids. CDR3 protein: CASSESKDRGFPYEQYV. CDR3 sequence (DNA): TGTGCCAGCAGTGAATCGAAGGACAGGGGGTTCCCCTACGAGCAGTACGTC.

The chain has TRBV6-5 and TRBJ1-1; D is perhaps TRBD1 (6 bases). Looked up from germline, CDR1 is MNHEY and CDR2 is SVGAGI. The CDR3 spans 15 residues. Trimming cost V 5 bases and J 2 bases, with 15 bases left between them. The CDR3 DNA follows: TGTGCCAGCAGTCACAAAGACAGGAGAAACACTGAAGCTTTCTTT. Translation: CASSHKDRRNTEAFF.

CDR3 in DNA: TGCAGCGTTGAAGGAACGGCCGGGGAGCTGTTTTTT. Its translation: CSVEGTAGELFF. V and J are TRBV29-1 and TRBJ2-2; D remains ambiguous. CDR3 length: 12 residues. Germline CDR1 reads SQVTM; CDR2 reads ANQGSEA. Trimming shortened V by 1 base and J by 6 bases, and 6 bases separated the two germline ends.

This rearrangement joins TRBV24-1 to TRBJ2-2; D is undetermined. Germline values: CDR1 KGHDR, CDR2 SFDVKD. The CDR3 length is 13 residues. The ends were cut back, 8 bases at V and 2 bases at J, with 8 bases in the middle. The CDR3 protein is CATNDRNTGELFF. CDR3 nucleotide sequence: TGTGCCACCAACGACCGAAACACCGGGGAGCTGTTTTTT.